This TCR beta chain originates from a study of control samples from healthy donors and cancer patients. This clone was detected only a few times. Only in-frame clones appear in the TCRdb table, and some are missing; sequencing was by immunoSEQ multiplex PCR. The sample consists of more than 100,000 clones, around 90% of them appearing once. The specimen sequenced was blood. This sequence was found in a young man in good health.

In DNA form, the CDR3 reads TGTGCCAGTAGCAGAATCACGGGGCCTACGGGTGGGCAGCCCCAGCATTTT. Its protein product is CASSRITGPTGGQPQHF. The gene calls are TRBV19 and TRBJ1-5; perhaps TRBD1 as D (5 bases). The V gene's germline CDR1 is LNHDA and CDR2 SQIVND (reference sequence). The V and J ends lost 6 bases and 7 bases respectively, with 25 bases between them. This CDR3 comprises 17 residues.